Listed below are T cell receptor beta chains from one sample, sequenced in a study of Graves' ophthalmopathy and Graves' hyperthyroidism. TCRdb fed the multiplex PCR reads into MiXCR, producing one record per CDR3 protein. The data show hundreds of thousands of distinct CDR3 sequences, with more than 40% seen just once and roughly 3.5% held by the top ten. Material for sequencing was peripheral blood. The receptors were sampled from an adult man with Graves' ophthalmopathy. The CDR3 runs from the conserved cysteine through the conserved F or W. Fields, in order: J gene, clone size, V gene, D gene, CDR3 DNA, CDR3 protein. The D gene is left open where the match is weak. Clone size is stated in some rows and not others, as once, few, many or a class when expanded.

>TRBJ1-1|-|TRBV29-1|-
TGCAGCGTTGAAGGGTTTGACACTGAAGCTTTCTTT
CSVEGFDTEAFF
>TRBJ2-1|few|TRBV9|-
TGTGCCAGCAGCGTAGGGGGGGGGGGACAGCGTTGGAATGAGCAGTTCTTC
CASSVGGGGQRWNEQFF
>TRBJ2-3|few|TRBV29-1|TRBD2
TGCAGCGTCGGGAGGGCCAGAGATACGCAGTATTTT
CSVGRARDTQYF
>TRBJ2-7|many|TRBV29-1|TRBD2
TGCAGCGTTGGACTAGCGGGAGGGCCTTCCTACGAGCAGTACTTC
CSVGLAGGPSYEQYF
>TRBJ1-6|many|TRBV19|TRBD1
TGTGCCAGTAGTCCGGACAGGGGATCACCCCTCCACTTT
CASSPDRGSPLHF
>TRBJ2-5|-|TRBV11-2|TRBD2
TGTGCCAGCAGCTTTCAAACCGGGACTAGCGGTTCAGAGACCCAGTACTTC
CASSFQTGTSGSETQYF
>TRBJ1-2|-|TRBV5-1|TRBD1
TGCGCCAGCAGCAAGGACAGGGGAAGTAGCTACACCTTC
CASSKDRGSSYTF
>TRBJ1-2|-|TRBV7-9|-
TGTGCCAGCAGCTCACTTGGGACGCATGGCTACACCTTC
CASSSLGTHGYTF
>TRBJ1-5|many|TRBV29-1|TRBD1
TGCAGCGTTGGAGGGACAGGGGAAGGGGGCAATCAGCCCCAGCATTTT
CSVGGTGEGGNQPQHF
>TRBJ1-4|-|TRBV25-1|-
TGTGCCAGCAGTGTAACGGGACATTCTAATGAAAAACTGTTTTTT
CASSVTGHSNEKLFF
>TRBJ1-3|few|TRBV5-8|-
TGTGCCAGCAGCTTGGTTGCGTGGGCTGGAAACACCATATATTTT
CASSLVAWAGNTIYF
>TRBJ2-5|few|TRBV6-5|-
TGTGCCAGCAGTTACTCGGGCTCCAGGGGCGAGACCCAGTACTTC
CASSYSGSRGETQYF
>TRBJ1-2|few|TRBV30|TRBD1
TGTGCCTGGACGACAGGGTATGGCTACACCTTC
CAWTTGYGYTF
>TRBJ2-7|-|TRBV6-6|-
TGTGCCACAGCAGGAAGAGGTCGCACCAACTACGAGCAGTACTTC
CATAGRGRTNYEQYF
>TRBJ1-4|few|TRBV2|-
TGTGCCAGCAGCCCGACGAGTTTCGGGGTGGGCGAAAAACTGTTTTTT
CASSPTSFGVGEKLFF
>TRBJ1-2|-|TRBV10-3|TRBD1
TGTGCCAGCAGTACATCCGACAGGGCCTTCGGCTACACCTTC
CASSTSDRAFGYTF
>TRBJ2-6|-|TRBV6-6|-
TGTGCCAGCAGTACCCCTGGGGCCAACGTCCTGACTTTC
CASSTPGANVLTF
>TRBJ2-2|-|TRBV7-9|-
TGTGCCAGCAGCTTACAAGGAGACGGGGAGCTGTTTTTT
CASSLQGDGELFF
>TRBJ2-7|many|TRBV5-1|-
TGCGCCAGCAGCAATCCGGGACGGCCCTTGGAGCAGTACTTC
CASSNPGRPLEQYF
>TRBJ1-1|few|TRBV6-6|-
TGTGCCAGCAGTTATACCGCCGTCGATTGGCTCTTT
CASSYTAVDWLF
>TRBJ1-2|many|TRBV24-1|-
TGTGCCACCAGTGATCCGCTGAACTATGGCTACACCTTC
CATSDPLNYGYTF
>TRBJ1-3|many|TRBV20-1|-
TGCAGTGCTAGAGGGCAGGGACCTGGAAACACCATATATTTT
CSARGQGPGNTIYF
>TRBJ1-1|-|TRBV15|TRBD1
TGTGCCACCAGCGCGACAGGGGTGGTTAATGAAGCTTTCTTT
CATSATGVVNEAFF